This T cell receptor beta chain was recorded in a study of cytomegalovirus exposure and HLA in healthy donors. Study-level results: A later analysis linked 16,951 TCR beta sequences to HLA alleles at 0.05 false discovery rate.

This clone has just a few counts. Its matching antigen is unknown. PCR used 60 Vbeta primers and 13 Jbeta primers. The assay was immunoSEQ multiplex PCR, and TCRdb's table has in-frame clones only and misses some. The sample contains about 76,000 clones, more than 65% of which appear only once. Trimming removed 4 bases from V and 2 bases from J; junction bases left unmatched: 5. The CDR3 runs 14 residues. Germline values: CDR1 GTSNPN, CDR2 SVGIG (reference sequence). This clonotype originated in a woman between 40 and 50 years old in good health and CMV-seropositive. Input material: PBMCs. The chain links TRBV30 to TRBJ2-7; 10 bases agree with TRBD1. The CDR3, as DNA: TGTGCCTGGACGGGGGGACAGGGGACCTACGAGCAGTACTTC. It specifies CAWTGGQGTYEQYF. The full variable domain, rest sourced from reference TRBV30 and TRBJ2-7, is SQTIHQWPATLVQPVGSPLSLECTVEGTSNPNLYWYRQAAGRGLQLLFYSVGIGQISSEVPQNLSASRPQDRQFILSSKKLLLSDSGFYLCAWTGGQGTYEQYFGPGTRLTVT.